This entry is about one T cell receptor (beta chain). The data are from a study of blood T cell repertoires in COVID-19. Across the whole study: Donors in the United States, Italy and Spain gave samples during acute or convalescent COVID-19.

Between the trimmed V and J ends, which lost 4 bases and 1 base, there was a span of 13 bases. The germline gives CDR1 SGHAT, CDR2 FQNNGV. The CDR3 is 15 amino acids. This table comes from immunoSEQ multiplex PCR, and its TCRdb copy is limited to in-frame clones, with some not included. The data hold approximately 300,000 clones, with 89% observed a single time. The chain links TRBV11-2 to TRBJ2-5; tentatively, D is TRBD2 (6 bases). The sequence came from a man aged 18 to 29 who had recovered from COVID-19. Sequencing was done on a sample of peripheral blood. This CDR3 is CASSSSGTLQETQYF. In nucleotides, the CDR3 is TGTGCCAGCAGCTCCAGTGGGACTCTCCAAGAGACCCAGTACTTC.